Each of the 15 T cell receptor beta chains below was sequenced from the same sample in a study of T cells in Graves' hyperthyroidism and ophthalmopathy. Amplification of TCR beta CDR3 regions used RNA as the template. The primer set for the first-round RT-PCR of the TCR CDR3 was HTBI. Each CDR3 protein is one row after TCRdb ran MiXCR on the multiplex PCR reads. Here the sample spans 150,000 to 200,000 distinct CDR3 sequences, about 9.4% being singletons. Source material: blood. These receptors were taken from a woman under 30 with Graves' hyperthyroidism that later progressed to Graves' ophthalmopathy.

This clonotype was counted many times. J is TRBJ2-1 and V is TRBV6-2 or TRBV6-3, with 7 bases identical to TRBD2. Germline lookup yields CDR1 MNHEY and CDR2 SVGEGT. The CDR3 has 18 residues. With 2 bases clipped from V and 0 bases from J, the junction kept 10 bases outside the gene matches. The CDR3 coding sequence is TGTGCCAGCAGTTACCAAAATTGGGGGGGAAGCTCCTACAATGAGCAGTTCTTC. It encodes CASSYQNWGGSSYNEQFF.

V gene TRBV9 combines with J gene TRBJ2-1; 7 nucleotides match TRBD1. The CDR3 has 12 amino acids. The germline V gene encodes CDR1 SGDLS and CDR2 YYNGEE. Trimming removed 3 bases from V and 15 bases from J; junction bases left unmatched: 9. The CDR3 loop is CASSDNRDSPFF. Written as DNA, the CDR3 is TGTGCCAGCAGCGACAACCGGGACAGTCCGTTCTTC.

This clonotype was counted ten times or more. The CDR3 sequence: CASSSITGANEAFF. Written as DNA, the CDR3 is TGCGCCAGCAGCTCAATAACAGGGGCGAATGAAGCTTTCTTT. The V and J genes are TRBV5-1 and TRBJ1-1; 7 bases map to TRBD1. With 3 bases clipped from V and 7 bases from J, the junction kept 9 bases outside the gene matches. The CDR3 covers 14 residues. Germline V gives CDR1 SGHRS, CDR2 YFSETQ.

This clonotype appeared many times. This chain uses TRBV5-1 with TRBJ2-3, with 13 bases fitting TRBD2. The CDR3 loop spans 19 amino acids. Looked up from germline, CDR1 is SGHRS and CDR2 is YFSETQ. Trimming removed 3 bases from V and 0 bases from J; junction bases left unmatched: 10. CDR3 loop: CASSSGLAGTRQSTDTQYF. The CDR3, as DNA: TGCGCCAGCAGCTCGGGACTAGCGGGAACCCGCCAGAGCACAGATACGCAGTATTTT.

V and J are TRBV30 and TRBJ2-7; D is unresolved. With 0 bases removed from V and 0 bases from J, the gap between germline ends came to 9 bases. The germline V gene has CDR1 GTSNPN and CDR2 SVGIG (reference sequence). There are 14 residues in the CDR3. CDR3 nucleotide sequence: TGTGCCTGGAGTGTAACCAGAAACTCCTACGAGCAGTACTTC. Translation gives CAWSVTRNSYEQYF.

This clonotype was recorded many times. V is TRBV28 and J is TRBJ2-3; 9 nucleotides match TRBD2. Unmatched junction bases numbered 4, after V lost 8 bases and J lost 1 base. The germline V gene encodes CDR1 MDHEN and CDR2 SYDVKM. This CDR3 has 14 residues. The CDR3 sequence: CASSRLAGTDTQYF. DNA of the CDR3: TGTGCCAGCTCCCGACTAGCGGGCACAGATACGCAGTATTTT.

This clonotype was picked up many times. V is TRBV4-1 and J is TRBJ1-5, with a tentative D call TRBD1 (5 bases). Germline V gives CDR1 MGHRA, CDR2 YSYEKL. V lost 3 bases, J lost 1 base, and 7 bases lay in between. This CDR3 is built from 14 residues. CDR3 residues: CASSQGRSNQPQHF. The CDR3 DNA sequence: TGCGCCAGCAGCCAGGGACGGAGCAATCAGCCCCAGCATTTT.

This clonotype has a count of ten or more. The chain joins TRBV2 to TRBJ2-7, with 9 positions matching TRBD1. This CDR3 is 15 amino acids long. Germline values: CDR1 SNHLY, CDR2 FYNNEI. V lost 7 bases and J lost 1; bases outside the gene matches: 8. CDR3 protein: CASMGGQGISYEQYF. For the CDR3, the DNA is TGTGCCAGCATGGGTGGACAGGGGATTTCCTACGAGCAGTACTTC.

This clonotype was seen repeatedly, ten times or more. DNA of the CDR3: TGCAGTGCTAGCCCTCGAGCAGGGCTTCTCTATGGCTACACCTTC. Translation: CSASPRAGLLYGYTF. This chain uses TRBV20-1 with TRBJ1-2, with a tentative D call TRBD1 (5 bases). This CDR3 is built from 15 residues. Germline assignment: CDR1 DFQATT and CDR2 SNEGSKA (reference sequence). The V gene lost 3 bases and the J gene lost 4 bases, with 18 bases spanning the gap.

This clonotype has a count of ten or more. In DNA, the CDR3 is TGTGCCAGCAGCTTAGGCCGGGTGTCAGAGACCCAGTACTTC. Translation: CASSLGRVSETQYF. This chain joins TRBV11-2 and TRBJ2-5; no firm D call. CDR1 SGHAT and CDR2 FQNNGV come from the germline V gene. V was pared by 1 base and J by 4 bases, with 10 bases between. The CDR3 has 14 amino acids.

This clonotype was found many times. The gene calls are TRBV27 and TRBJ1-5, with D maybe TRBD1 (6 bases). This CDR3 contains 14 residues. The germline V and J ends were trimmed by 3 bases and 5 bases, with 11 bases remaining between them. Germline V lookup: CDR1 MNHEY, CDR2 SMNVEV (reference sequence). CDR3 protein: CASSLGGWDQPQHF. CDR3 DNA: TGTGCCAGCAGTTTGGGGGGCTGGGATCAGCCCCAGCATTTT.

This clonotype has a count of ten or more. Here the CDR3 DNA reads TGTGCCGTACAGGGACGAGCCTACAATGAGCAGTTCTTC. Translation: CAVQGRAYNEQFF. The rearrangement joins TRBV10-3 to TRBJ2-1; D might be TRBD1 (6 bases). Trimming shortened V by 11 bases and J by 2 bases, and 13 bases separated the two germline ends. The CDR3 consists of 13 residues. Germline CDR1 reads ENHRY; CDR2 reads SYGVKD.

This clonotype was observed at least ten times. J is TRBJ1-1 and V is TRBV2; the D is unclear. CDR1 is SNHLY, CDR2 FYNNEI, per germline. Trimming stripped 8 bases from V and 5 bases from J, with 9 bases between. The CDR3 contains 11 residues. In DNA form, the CDR3 reads TGTGCCAGCTGGGCCAGGACTGAAGCTTTCTTT. This translates into CASWARTEAFF.

This clonotype showed up many times. The chain combines TRBV29-1 with TRBJ2-1; the D gene is possibly TRBD2 (5 bases). The CDR3 runs to 12 residues. Deletions cut 2 bases from V and 7 bases from J, with 9 bases between. Germline V gene lookup returns CDR1 SQVTM and CDR2 ANQGSEA. The CDR3 nucleotides are TGCAGCGTTGAACCTAGCCGGAATGAGCAGTTCTTC. It is translated as CSVEPSRNEQFF.

This clonotype came up many times. This sequence joins TRBV6-1 and TRBJ1-5; 10 positions agree with TRBD1. From germline, CDR1 is MNHNS and CDR2 SASEGT. The CDR3 sequence is 14 residues long. V shed 6 bases and J 7 bases; nucleotides not matched to a gene: 6. This chain's CDR3 is CASRKTGGLQPQHF. The CDR3 nucleotides read TGTGCCAGCAGAAAGACAGGGGGCTTACAGCCCCAGCATTTT.